This entry describes one TCR beta chain. Its specific antigen is unknown. No quality values exist for individual bases; no much larger clone is one base distant. The treatment or condition label here, explained by the study, means: preoperative locoregional IRX-2 cytokine immunotherapy. The samples were obtained from a phase Ib study in which preoperative, locoregional IRX-2 cytokine immunotherapy intended to prime immune responses was tested. Before surgery, IRX-2 was given to the donors, who were patients with early-stage breast cancer. From the cysteine through the phenylalanine, the CDR3 covers 15 amino acids. The retained sequence is limited to the CDR3, 45 bases, with the frame set at the first base. V drops 3 bases and J drops 9 bases, leaving 18 bases in between. The germline V gene (reference sequence) provides CDR1 MNHNY and CDR2 SVGAGI. Libraries were made using the immunoSEQ multiplex PCR assay. Held by TCRdb, this immuneACCESS table contains in-frame sequences only and omits some clones. Under half of the omission traces to an unresolved V gene where checked; the cause of the rest is unknown. For this sample the table gives 40,000 or so clones, of which approximately 95% were detected only once. The top ten clonotypes cover more than 1.5% of the sample.

This sample is drawn from a study of preoperative IRX-2 immunotherapy in early breast cancer (dated by TCRdb to about 2019). The V gene is TRBV6-6 and the J gene is TRBJ2-1; the D element might be TRBD1 or TRBD2, as each aligns at 6 bases. The sequenced sample was tumor tissue, obtained after IRX-2 immunotherapy. The source is a human donor with breast cancer. The DNA is as follows: TGTGCCAGCAGTTATGCGGGGATGGGGGGCACTGAGCAGTTCTTC. Its protein reads: CASSYAGMGGTEQFF.